This TCR beta chain was retrieved from a study of T cells in Graves' hyperthyroidism and ophthalmopathy. Uncontrolled infection, other autoimmune disease, pregnancy or lactation barred patients from enrollment. Clinical symptoms, serum thyroxine and TRAb, thyroid ultrasound and orbital computed tomography together formed the diagnostic basis. Notes on this clonotype: Its target is unknown.

The germline V and J ends were trimmed by 5 bases and 11 bases, with 18 bases remaining between them. The length of the CDR3 is 13 residues. Germline values: CDR1 SEHNR, CDR2 FQNEAQ (reference sequence). Authors of the study amplified TCR beta CDR3 regions from RNA transcripts. Using the HTBI primer set, a first-round RT-PCR was run on the TCR CDR3. TCRdb reprocessed the multiplex PCR reads via MiXCR and lists one record per CDR3 protein. The data contain about 500,000 distinct CDR3 sequences, approximately 48% of them singletons. Study-level results: Most clonotypes that expanded in the thyroid above 0.001 also showed up in blood.

The source material was peripheral blood or thyroid tissue (not recorded which). The genes are TRBV7-9 and TRBJ1-2, with D maybe TRBD1 (6 bases). This TCR was recovered from an adult woman with Graves' disease, either hyperthyroidism or ophthalmopathy (not recorded which). The DNA for the CDR3 is TGTGCCAGCAGCCCCGTCCCGGGACAAGTTTACACCTTC. Translating it yields CASSPVPGQVYTF. Full variable domain (outside the CDR3, taken from reference TRBV7-9 and TRBJ1-2): DTGVSQNPRHKITKRGQNVTFRCDPISEHNRLYWYRQTLGQGPEFLTYFQNEAQLEKSRLLSDRFSAERPKGSFSTLEIQRTEQGDSAMYLCASSPVPGQVYTFGSGTRLTVV.